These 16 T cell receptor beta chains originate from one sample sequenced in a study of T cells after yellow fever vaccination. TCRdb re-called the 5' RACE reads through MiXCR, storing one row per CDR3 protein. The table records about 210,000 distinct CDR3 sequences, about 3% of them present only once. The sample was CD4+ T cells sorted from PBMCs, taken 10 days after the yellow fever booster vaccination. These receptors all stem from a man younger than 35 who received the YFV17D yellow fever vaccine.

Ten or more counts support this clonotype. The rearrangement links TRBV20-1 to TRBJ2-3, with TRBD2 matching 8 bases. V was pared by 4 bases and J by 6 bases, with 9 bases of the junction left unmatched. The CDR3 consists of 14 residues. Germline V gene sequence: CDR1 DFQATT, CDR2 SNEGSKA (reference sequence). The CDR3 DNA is TGCAGTGCTATTACGGGGGGGCCATCCGATACGCAGTATTTT. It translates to CSAITGGPSDTQYF.

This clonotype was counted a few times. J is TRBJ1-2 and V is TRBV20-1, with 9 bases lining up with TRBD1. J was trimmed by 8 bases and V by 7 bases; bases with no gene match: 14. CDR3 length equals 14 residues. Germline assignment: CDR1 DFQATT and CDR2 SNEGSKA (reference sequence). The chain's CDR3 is CSVFPGQGTGGYTF. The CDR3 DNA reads TGCAGTGTTTTCCCGGGACAGGGTACGGGGGGCTACACCTTC.

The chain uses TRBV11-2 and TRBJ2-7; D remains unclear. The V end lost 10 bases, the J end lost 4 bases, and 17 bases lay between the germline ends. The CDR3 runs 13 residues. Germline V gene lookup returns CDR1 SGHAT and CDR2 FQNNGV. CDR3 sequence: CAIRPGPDYEQYV. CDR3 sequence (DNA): TGTGCCATTCGACCAGGCCCGGATTACGAGCAGTACGTC.

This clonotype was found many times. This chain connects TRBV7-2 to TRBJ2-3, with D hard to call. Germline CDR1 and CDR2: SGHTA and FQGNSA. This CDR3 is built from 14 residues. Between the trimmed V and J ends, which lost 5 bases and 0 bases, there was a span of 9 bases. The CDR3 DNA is TGTGCCAGCAGCACATACTTAAGCACAGATACGCAGTATTTT. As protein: CASSTYLSTDTQYF.

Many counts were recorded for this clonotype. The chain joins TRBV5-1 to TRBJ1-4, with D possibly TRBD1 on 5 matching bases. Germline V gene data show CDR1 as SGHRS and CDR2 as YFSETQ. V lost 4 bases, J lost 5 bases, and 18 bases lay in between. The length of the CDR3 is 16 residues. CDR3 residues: CASSTIAGTGNEKLFF. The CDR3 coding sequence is TGCGCCAGCAGCACCATTGCCGGGACGGGGAATGAAAAACTGTTTTTT.

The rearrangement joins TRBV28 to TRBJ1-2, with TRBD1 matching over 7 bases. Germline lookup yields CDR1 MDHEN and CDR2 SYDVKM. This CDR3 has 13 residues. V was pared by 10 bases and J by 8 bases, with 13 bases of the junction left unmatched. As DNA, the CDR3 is TGTGCCATCCTTCCGACAGGGACGGGCGGCTACACCTTC. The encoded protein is CAILPTGTGGYTF.

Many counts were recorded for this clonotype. The CDR3 reads CASSSGNTGELFF. CDR3 DNA: TGTGCCAGCAGTTCCGGGAACACCGGGGAGCTGTTTTTT. The chain joins TRBV27 to TRBJ2-2; D not resolved. The V gene lost 4 bases and the J gene lost 1 base, with 4 bases spanning the gap. The CDR3 contains 13 residues. Germline V gives CDR1 MNHEY, CDR2 SMNVEV (reference sequence).

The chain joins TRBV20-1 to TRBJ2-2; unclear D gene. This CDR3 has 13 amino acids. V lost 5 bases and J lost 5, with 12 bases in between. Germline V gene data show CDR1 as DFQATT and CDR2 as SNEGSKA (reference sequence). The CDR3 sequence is CSARATATGELFF. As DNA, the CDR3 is TGCAGTGCTCGAGCCACAGCTACCGGGGAGCTGTTTTTT.

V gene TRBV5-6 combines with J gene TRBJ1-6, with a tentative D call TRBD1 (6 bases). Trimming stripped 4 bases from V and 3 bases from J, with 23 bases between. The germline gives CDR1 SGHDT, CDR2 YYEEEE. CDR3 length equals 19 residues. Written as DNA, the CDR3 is TGTGCCAGCAGCCCATCCCTCGAGGGAGGGGGTTTCTATAATTCACCCCTCCACTTT. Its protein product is CASSPSLEGGGFYNSPLHF.

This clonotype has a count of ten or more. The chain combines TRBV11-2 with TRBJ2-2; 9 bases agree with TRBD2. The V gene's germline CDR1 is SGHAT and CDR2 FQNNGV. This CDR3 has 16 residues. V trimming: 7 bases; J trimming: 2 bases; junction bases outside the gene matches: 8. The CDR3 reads CASTFRLAVNTGELFF. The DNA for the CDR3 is TGTGCCAGCACCTTTAGACTAGCGGTTAACACCGGGGAGCTGTTTTTT. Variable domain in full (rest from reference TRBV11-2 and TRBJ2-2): EAGVAQSPRYKIIEKRQSVAFWCNPISGHATLYWYQQILGQGPKLLIQFQNNGVVDDSQLPKDRFSAERLKGVDSTLKIQPAKLEDSAVYLCASTFRLAVNTGELFFGEGSRLTVL.

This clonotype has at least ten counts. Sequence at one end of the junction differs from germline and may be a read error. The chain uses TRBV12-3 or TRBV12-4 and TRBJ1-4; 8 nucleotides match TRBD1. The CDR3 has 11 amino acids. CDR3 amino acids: CASSSRTGHAF. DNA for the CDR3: TGTGCCAGCAGTTCCCGGACAGGGCACGCATTT.

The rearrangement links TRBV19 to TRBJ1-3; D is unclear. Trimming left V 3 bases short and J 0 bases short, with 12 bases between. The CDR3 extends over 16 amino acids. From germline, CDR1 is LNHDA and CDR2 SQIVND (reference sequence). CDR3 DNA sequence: TGTGCCAGTAGTATCAACGGAATAACCTCTGGAAACACCATATATTTT. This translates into CASSINGITSGNTIYF.

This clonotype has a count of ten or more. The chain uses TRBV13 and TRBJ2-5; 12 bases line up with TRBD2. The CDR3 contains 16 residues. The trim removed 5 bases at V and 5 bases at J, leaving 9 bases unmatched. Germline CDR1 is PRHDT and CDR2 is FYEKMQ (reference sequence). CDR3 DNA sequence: TGTGCCAGCAGCCCGGGCCGACTAGCGGGGGTTGAGACCCAGTACTTC. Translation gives CASSPGRLAGVETQYF.

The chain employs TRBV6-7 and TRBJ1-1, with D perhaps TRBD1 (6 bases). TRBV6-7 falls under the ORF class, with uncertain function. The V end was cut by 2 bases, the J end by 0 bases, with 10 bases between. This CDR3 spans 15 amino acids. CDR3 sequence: CASSYPRTVNTEAFF. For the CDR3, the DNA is TGTGCCAGCAGTTACCCCCGGACAGTGAACACTGAAGCTTTCTTT.

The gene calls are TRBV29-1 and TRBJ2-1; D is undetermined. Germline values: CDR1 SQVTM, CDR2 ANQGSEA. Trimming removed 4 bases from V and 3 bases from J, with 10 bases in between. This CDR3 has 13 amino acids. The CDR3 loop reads CSVASLGYNEQFF. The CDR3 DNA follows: TGCAGCGTTGCCAGTTTAGGCTACAATGAGCAGTTCTTC.

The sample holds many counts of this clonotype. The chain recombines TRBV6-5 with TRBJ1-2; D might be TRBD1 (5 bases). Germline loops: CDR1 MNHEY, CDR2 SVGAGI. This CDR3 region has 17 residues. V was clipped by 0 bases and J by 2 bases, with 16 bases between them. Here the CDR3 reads CASSYSGAEGANYGYTF. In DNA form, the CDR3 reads TGTGCCAGCAGTTACTCAGGGGCTGAAGGGGCCAACTATGGCTACACCTTC.